This TCR beta chain was documented in a study of T cell changes during pregnancy in multiple sclerosis (dated by TCRdb to about 2019). For the wider study: The study examined how the T cell repertoire changed over the course of pregnancy in women with multiple sclerosis.

On this clone itself: The specificity of this receptor is unknown. Per-base qualities were not stored, and no clone one base away is much larger.

The library was prepared using the immunoSEQ multiplex PCR assay. TCRdb took over this immuneACCESS table, retaining in-frame rearrangements with V and J assigned. Such tables are incomplete; in checked studies, under half of the missing clones stem from an unresolved V gene, and the remainder is unexplained. The sample contains about 40,000 clones, 80% to 90% of them found a single time. In total, the top ten clones hold around 5% of the sample. From the cysteine up to the phenylalanine, the CDR3 has a length of 15 residues. Just CDR3 DNA is preserved here, 45 bases in frame from base 1. V is pruned by 4 bases and J by 4 bases, leaving 4 bases of the junction without a gene match. For CDR1 and CDR2, the germline V gene lists ENHRY and SYGVKD.

The sequencing here drew on peripheral blood, taken in the first trimester of pregnancy. This chain joins TRBV10-3 to TRBJ2-1; 10 bases in between match TRBD2. The clonotype originates from a female donor in good health, enrolled as a control in a pregnancy study. The DNA reads as follows: TGTGCCATCAGTGTCGGGACTAGCGAATACAATGAGCAGTTCTTC. Its coded protein is CAISVGTSEYNEQFF.